This entry concerns a single T cell receptor beta chain. About 0.45 to 1 ug RNA was reverse transcribed with random hexamers. By means of immunoSEQ multiplex PCR, TCR beta CDR3 spanning 54 Vbeta and 13 Jbeta underwent amplification. MiXCR, applied by TCRdb to the immunoSEQ multiplex PCR reads, yields one record per CDR3 protein. The table lists over 95,000 distinct CDR3 sequences, nearly 95% of them singletons. This sample was taken from a study of CD8 T cells in Susac syndrome. Looked up from germline, CDR1 is SGHVS and CDR2 is FQNEAQ. This CDR3 comprises 17 residues. Unmatched junction bases numbered 9, after V lost 5 bases and J lost 2 bases.

The chain joins TRBV7-8 to TRBJ2-1; 10 bases align to TRBD2. The receptor was derived from a human donor in good health. Material for sequencing was CD4+ T cells from PBMCs. The CDR3 protein is CASSVSSGSAPYNEQFF. The CDR3 DNA reads TGTGCCAGCAGCGTCTCTAGCGGGAGTGCTCCCTACAATGAGCAGTTCTTC. The entire variable domain, with the rest obtained from reference TRBV7-8 and TRBJ2-1, is as follows: GAGVSQSPRYKVAKRGQDVALRCDPISGHVSLFWYQQALGQGPEFLTYFQNEAQLDKSGLPSDRFFAERPEGSVSTLKIQRTQQEDSAVYLCASSVSSGSAPYNEQFFGPGTRLTVL.